A single sample is the source of the 19 T cell receptor beta chains below, sequenced in a study of monozygotic twins with inflammatory bowel disease. TCRdb reprocessed the 5' RACE reads and reports one entry per CDR3 protein, with no DNA. This table holds just over 300,000 distinct CDR3 sequences. Sequencing input: blood. The origin of the receptors is a human donor with ulcerative colitis or Crohn's disease, or a healthy co-twin of an affected twin (not recorded which).

The genes are TRBV30 and TRBJ2-7. This CDR3 comprises 12 residues. Germline CDR1 is GTSNPN and CDR2 is SVGIG (reference sequence). CDR3 sequence: CAWNGDRVEQYF.

The chain links TRBV10-1 to TRBJ2-7; TCRdb names TRBD2, which stays unverified in the absence of DNA. This CDR3 comprises 14 residues. Germline V gives CDR1 WNHNN, CDR2 SYGVQD (reference sequence). The CDR3 sequence is CASSAGTRSTEQYF.

The CDR3 here is CASRIGGGMNTEAFF. The chain is built from TRBV6-1 and TRBJ1-1; TCRdb lists TRBD1, though no DNA is available to test this call. Germline CDR1 and CDR2: MNHNS and SASEGT. The CDR3 totals 15 residues.

The chain uses TRBV6-5 and TRBJ1-1. Per germline, CDR1 MNHEY and CDR2 SVGAGI. This CDR3 has 13 amino acids. CDR3 sequence reads: CASRETRGTEAFF.

The chain employs TRBV27 and TRBJ1-5; TCRdb indicates TRBD1, and absent DNA this call remains unverified. The V gene's germline CDR1 is MNHEY and CDR2 SMNVEV (reference sequence). The CDR3 is 17 amino acids. CDR3 protein: CASRRTGTEIRNQPQHF.

The chain links TRBV12-3 or TRBV12-4 to TRBJ2-3; TCRdb outputs TRBD1, but without DNA this stays unchecked. This CDR3 region has 13 residues. CDR3 in amino acids: CASKQGLTDTQYF.

The chain carries TRBV15 and TRBJ2-2. The CDR3 totals 14 residues. Germline assignment: CDR1 LNHNV and CDR2 YYDKDF (reference sequence). CDR3 protein: CATSRDLATGELFF. The entire variable domain, with the rest obtained from reference TRBV15 and TRBJ2-2, is as follows: DAMVIQNPRYQVTQFGKPVTLSCSQTLNHNVMYWYQQKSSQAPKLLFHYYDKDFNNEADTPDNFQSRRPNTSFCFLDIRSPGLGDTAMYLCATSRDLATGELFFGEGSRLTVL.

The V gene is TRBV12-3 or TRBV12-4, the J gene TRBJ2-7. CDR3 length: 12 amino acids. CDR3 loop: CASSQSVYEQYF.

The chain uses TRBV20-1 and TRBJ2-7; TCRdb's D call of TRBD2 is untestable without DNA. This CDR3 comprises 16 residues. Germline CDR1 and CDR2: DFQATT and SNEGSKA (reference sequence). The CDR3 region is CSAGIAGRSPDYEQYF.

The chain uses TRBV10-3 and TRBJ2-7; the TRBD1 assignment by TCRdb is unverifiable without DNA. Germline V CDR1 and CDR2: ENHRY, SYGVKD. There are 12 residues in the CDR3. The CDR3 spells CAISEFRGHQYF.

The V call is TRBV6-2 or TRBV6-3, the J call TRBJ2-3; as DNA is missing, the TRBD1 call by TCRdb cannot be tested. This CDR3 comprises 15 residues. CDR1 and CDR2 (germline): MNHEY, SVGEGT. CDR3 loop: CTSSWDPEGTDTQYF.

This rearrangement joins TRBV15 to TRBJ1-5. The germline gives CDR1 LNHNV, CDR2 YYDKDF (reference sequence). This CDR3 spans 12 amino acids. The CDR3 loop is CATKVGNQPQHF. Together with reference TRBV15 and TRBJ1-5, the CDR3 gives the full variable domain: DAMVIQNPRYQVTQFGKPVTLSCSQTLNHNVMYWYQQKSSQAPKLLFHYYDKDFNNEADTPDNFQSRRPNTSFCFLDIRSPGLGDTAMYLCATKVGNQPQHFGDGTRLSIL.

This sequence joins TRBV28 and TRBJ2-5. Germline V gives CDR1 MDHEN, CDR2 SYDVKM. The CDR3 loop spans 13 amino acids. CDR3 loop: CASRSNLQETQYF.

This chain links TRBV30 with TRBJ2-3; TCRdb returns TRBD1, unconfirmable since there is no DNA. Germline CDR1 and CDR2: GTSNPN and SVGIG (reference sequence). The CDR3 sequence is 12 residues long. CDR3 in amino acids: CAWSVLDRGQYF. Complete variable domain (other parts from reference TRBV30 and TRBJ2-3): SQTIHQWPATLVQPVGSPLSLECTVEGTSNPNLYWYRQAAGRGLQLLFYSVGIGQISSEVPQNLSASRPQDRQFILSSKKLLLSDSGFYLCAWSVLDRGQYFGPGTRLTVL.

The chain has TRBV13 and TRBJ2-7; the D gene TCRdb calls, TRBD1, cannot be checked with no DNA. The germline gives CDR1 PRHDT, CDR2 FYEKMQ (reference sequence). The CDR3 sequence is 15 residues long. This chain's CDR3 is CASSPPGGRGYEQYF.

The CDR3 region is CASRTNTGNQPQHF. The chain couples TRBV19 to TRBJ1-5. This CDR3 comprises 14 residues. Germline CDR1 is LNHDA and CDR2 is SQIVND (reference sequence).

This CDR3 is CASSRVNEQFF. V is TRBV12-3 or TRBV12-4 and J is TRBJ2-1. The CDR3 contains 11 residues.

The chain carries TRBV20-1 and TRBJ1-5; TCRdb's D call of TRBD1 is untestable without DNA. Germline-derived CDR1 and CDR2 are DFQATT and SNEGSKA (reference sequence). The CDR3 is 18 amino acids. The CDR3 sequence: CSAREGTGGIRSNQPQHF.

The rearrangement links TRBV20-1 to TRBJ2-7; the D call of TRBD2 rests on TCRdb alone, since no DNA is present to check it. Germline V gene data show CDR1 as DFQATT and CDR2 as SNEGSKA (reference sequence). This CDR3 spans 14 amino acids. The CDR3 sequence: CSARVIGFGGEQYF.